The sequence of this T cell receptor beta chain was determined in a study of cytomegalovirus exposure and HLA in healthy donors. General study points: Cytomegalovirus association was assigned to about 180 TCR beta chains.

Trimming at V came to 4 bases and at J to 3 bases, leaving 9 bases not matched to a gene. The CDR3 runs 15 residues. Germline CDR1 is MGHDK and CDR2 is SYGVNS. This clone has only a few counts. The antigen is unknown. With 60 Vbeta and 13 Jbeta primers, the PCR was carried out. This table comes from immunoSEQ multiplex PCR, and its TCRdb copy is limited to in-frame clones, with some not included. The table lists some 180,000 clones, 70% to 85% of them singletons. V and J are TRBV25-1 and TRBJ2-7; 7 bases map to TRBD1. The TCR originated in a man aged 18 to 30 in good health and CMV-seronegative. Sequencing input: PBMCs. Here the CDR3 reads CASSATGAGYYEQYF. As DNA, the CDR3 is TGTGCCAGCAGTGCCACAGGGGCGGGTTACTACGAGCAGTACTTC.